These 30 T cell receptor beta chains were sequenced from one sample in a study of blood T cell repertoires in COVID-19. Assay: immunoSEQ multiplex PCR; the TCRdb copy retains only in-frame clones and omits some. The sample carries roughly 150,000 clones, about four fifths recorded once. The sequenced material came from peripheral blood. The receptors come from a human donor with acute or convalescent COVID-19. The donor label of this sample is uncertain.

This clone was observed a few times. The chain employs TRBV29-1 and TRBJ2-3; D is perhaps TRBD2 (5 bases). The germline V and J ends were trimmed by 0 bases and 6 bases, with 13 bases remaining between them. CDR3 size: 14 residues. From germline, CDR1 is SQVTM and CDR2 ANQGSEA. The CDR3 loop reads CSVEDQERTDTQYF. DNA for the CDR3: TGCAGCGTTGAAGATCAAGAGCGGACTGATACGCAGTATTTT.

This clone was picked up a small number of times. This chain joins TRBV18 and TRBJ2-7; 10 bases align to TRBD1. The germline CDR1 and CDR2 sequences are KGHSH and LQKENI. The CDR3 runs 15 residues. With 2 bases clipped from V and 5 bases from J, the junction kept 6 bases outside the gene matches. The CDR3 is CASSPRPGTGDEQYF. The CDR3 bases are TGTGCCAGCTCACCAAGGCCCGGGACAGGGGACGAGCAGTACTTC.

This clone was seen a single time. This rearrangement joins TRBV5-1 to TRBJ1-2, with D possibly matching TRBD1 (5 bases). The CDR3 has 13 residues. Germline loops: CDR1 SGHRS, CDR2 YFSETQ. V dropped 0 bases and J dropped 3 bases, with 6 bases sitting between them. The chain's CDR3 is CASSLVGDYGYTF. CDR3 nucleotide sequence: TGCGCCAGCAGCTTGGTAGGGGACTATGGCTACACCTTC.

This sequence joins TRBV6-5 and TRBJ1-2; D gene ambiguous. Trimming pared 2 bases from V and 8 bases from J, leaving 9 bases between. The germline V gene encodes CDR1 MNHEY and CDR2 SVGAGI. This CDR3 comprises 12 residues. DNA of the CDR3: TGTGCCAGCAGTTACGCCGAGGGAGGCTACACCTTC. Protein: CASSYAEGGYTF.

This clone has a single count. CDR3 in amino acids: CASSGDLQGPYEQYF. The CDR3 nucleotides read TGTGCCAGCAGCGGAGACCTACAGGGACCCTACGAGCAGTACTTC. The V and J genes are TRBV9 and TRBJ2-7; D possibly corresponds to TRBD1 (6 bases). The length of the CDR3 is 15 residues. Per the germline V gene, CDR1 is SGDLS and CDR2 is YYNGEE. Trimming left V 3 bases short and J 2 bases short, with 15 bases between.

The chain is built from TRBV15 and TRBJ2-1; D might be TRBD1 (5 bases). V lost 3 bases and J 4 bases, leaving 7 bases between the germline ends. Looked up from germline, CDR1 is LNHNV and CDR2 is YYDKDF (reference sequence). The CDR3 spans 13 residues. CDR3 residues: CATSSAGYNEQFF. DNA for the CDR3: TGTGCCACCAGCAGCGCAGGGTACAATGAGCAGTTCTTC.

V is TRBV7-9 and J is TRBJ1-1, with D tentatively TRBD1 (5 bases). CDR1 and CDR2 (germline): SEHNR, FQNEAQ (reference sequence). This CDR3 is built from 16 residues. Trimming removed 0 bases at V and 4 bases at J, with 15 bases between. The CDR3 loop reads CASSLAGGGAVTEAFF. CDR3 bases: TGTGCCAGCAGCTTAGCCGGGGGAGGGGCTGTCACTGAAGCTTTCTTT.

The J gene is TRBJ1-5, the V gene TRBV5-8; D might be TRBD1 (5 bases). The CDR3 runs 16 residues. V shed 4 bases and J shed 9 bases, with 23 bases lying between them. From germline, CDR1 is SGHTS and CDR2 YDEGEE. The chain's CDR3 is CASSAWLVRIDRPQHF. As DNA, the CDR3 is TGTGCCAGCAGCGCCTGGTTAGTCCGGATAGACAGGCCCCAGCATTTT.

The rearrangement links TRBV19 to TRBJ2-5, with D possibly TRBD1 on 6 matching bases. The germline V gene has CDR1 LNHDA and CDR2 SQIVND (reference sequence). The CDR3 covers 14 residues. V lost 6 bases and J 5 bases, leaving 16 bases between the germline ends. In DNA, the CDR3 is TGTGCCAGTAGACTTACAGGAACAGGGGAGACCCAGTACTTC. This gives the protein CASRLTGTGETQYF.

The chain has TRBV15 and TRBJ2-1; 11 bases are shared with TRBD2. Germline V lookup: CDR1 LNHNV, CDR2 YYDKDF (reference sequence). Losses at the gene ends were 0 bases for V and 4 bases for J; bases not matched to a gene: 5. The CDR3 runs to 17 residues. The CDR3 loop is CATSRDQGTSGYNEQFF. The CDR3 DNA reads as TGTGCCACCAGCAGAGATCAAGGGACTAGCGGTTACAATGAGCAGTTCTTC.

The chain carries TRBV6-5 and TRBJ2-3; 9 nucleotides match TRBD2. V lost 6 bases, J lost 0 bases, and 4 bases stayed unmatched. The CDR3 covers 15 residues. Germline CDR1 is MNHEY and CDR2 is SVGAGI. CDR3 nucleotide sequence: TGTGCCAGCAGCCGAGGGACTAGCAGCACAGATACGCAGTATTTT. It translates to CASSRGTSSTDTQYF.

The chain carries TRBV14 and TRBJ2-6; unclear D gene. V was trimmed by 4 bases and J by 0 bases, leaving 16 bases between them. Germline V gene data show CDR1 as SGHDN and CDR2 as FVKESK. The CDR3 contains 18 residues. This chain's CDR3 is CASSPRVGDSSGANVLTF. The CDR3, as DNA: TGTGCCAGCAGCCCCCGCGTGGGCGATAGCTCTGGGGCCAACGTCCTGACTTTC.

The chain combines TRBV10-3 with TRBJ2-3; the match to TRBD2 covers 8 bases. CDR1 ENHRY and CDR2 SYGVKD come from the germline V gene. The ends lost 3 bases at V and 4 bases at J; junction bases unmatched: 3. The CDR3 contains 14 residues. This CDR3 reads CAISDAGGPDTQYF. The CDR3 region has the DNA TGTGCCATCAGTGATGCGGGGGGCCCAGATACGCAGTATTTT.

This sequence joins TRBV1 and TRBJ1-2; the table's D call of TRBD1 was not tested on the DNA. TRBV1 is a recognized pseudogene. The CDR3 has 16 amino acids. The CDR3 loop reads CTSSHRVRSGNYGYTF. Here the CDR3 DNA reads TGCACCAGCAGCCATCGAGTCCGTTCAGGGAACTATGGCTACACCTTC.

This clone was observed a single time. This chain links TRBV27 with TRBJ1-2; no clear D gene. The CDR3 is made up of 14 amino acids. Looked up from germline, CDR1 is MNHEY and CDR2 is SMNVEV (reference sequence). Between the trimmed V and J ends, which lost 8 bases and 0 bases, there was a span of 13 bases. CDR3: CASSRAGTNYGYTF. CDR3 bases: TGTGCCAGCTCCCGAGCGGGAACTAACTATGGCTACACCTTC.

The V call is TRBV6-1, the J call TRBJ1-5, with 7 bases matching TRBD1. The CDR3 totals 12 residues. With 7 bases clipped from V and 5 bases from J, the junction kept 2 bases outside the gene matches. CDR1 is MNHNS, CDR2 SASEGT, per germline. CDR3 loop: CASTTGDQPQHF. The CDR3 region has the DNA TGTGCCAGCACCACAGGGGATCAGCCCCAGCATTTT.

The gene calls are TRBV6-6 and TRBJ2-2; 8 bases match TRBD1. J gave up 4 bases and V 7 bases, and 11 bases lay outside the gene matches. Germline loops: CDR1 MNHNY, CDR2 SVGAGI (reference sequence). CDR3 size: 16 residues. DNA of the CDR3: TGTGCCAGCAAACCGCCGGGACAGGTCCCCACCGGGGAGCTGTTTTTT. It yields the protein CASKPPGQVPTGELFF.

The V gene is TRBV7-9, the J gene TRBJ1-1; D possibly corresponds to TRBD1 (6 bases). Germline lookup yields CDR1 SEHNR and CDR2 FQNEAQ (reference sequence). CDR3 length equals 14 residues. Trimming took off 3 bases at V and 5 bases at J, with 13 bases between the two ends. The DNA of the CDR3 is TGTGCCAGCAGCTTTCAACAGGGCCTAACTGAAGCTTTCTTT. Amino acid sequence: CASSFQQGLTEAFF.

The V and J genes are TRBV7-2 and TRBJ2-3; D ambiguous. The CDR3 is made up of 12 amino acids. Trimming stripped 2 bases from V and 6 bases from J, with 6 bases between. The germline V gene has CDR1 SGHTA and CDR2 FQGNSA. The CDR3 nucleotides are TGTGCCAGCAGCTTATCCCCGGATACGCAGTATTTT. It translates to CASSLSPDTQYF. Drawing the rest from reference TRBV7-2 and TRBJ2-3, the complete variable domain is GAGVSQSPSNKVTEKGKDVELRCDPISGHTALYWYRQSLGQGLEFLIYFQGNSAPDKSGLPSDRFSAERTGGSVSTLTIQRTQQEDSAVYLCASSLSPDTQYFGPGTRLTVL.

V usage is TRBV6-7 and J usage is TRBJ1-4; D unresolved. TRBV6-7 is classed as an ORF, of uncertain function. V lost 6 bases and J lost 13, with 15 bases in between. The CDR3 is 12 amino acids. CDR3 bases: TGTGCCAGCAGGCCCCATGAGGGAGGACTGTTTTTT. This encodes CASRPHEGGLFF.

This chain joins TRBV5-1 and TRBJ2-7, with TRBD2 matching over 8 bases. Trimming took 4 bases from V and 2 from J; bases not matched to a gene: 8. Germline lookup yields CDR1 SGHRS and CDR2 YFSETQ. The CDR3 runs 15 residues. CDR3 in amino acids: CASSQLAGTTYEQYF. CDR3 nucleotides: TGCGCCAGCAGCCAGTTAGCGGGGACTACCTACGAGCAGTACTTC. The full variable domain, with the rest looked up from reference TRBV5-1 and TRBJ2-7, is KAGVTQTPRYLIKTRGQQVTLSCSPISGHRSVSWYQQTPGQGLQFLFEYFSETQRNKGNFPGRFSGRQFSNSRSEMNVSTLELGDSALYLCASSQLAGTTYEQYFGPGTRLTVT.

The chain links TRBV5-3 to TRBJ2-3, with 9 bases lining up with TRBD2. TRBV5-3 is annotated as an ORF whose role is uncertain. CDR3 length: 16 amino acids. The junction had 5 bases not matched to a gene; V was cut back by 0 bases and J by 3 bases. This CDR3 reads CARSLGAGGGTDTQYF. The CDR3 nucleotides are TGTGCCAGAAGCTTGGGAGCGGGGGGCGGGACAGATACGCAGTATTTT.

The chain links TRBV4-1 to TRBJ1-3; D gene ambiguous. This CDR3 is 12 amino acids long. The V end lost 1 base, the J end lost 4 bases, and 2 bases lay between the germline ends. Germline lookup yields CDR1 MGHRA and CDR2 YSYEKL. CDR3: CASSQAGNTIYF. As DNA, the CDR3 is TGCGCCAGCAGCCAAGCAGGAAACACCATATATTTT.

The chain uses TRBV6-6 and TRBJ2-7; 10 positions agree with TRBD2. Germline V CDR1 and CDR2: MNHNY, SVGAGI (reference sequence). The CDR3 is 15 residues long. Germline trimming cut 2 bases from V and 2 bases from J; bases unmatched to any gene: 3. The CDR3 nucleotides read TGTGCCAGCAGTTACCTAGCGGGGGAGACCTACGAGCAGTACTTC. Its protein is CASSYLAGETYEQYF.

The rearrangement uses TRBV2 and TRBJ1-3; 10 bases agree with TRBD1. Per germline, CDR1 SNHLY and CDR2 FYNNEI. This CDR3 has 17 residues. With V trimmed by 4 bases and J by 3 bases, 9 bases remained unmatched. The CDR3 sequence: CASSASTRTGGGNTIYF. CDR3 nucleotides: TGTGCCAGCAGTGCATCGACCCGGACAGGGGGTGGAAACACCATATATTTT.

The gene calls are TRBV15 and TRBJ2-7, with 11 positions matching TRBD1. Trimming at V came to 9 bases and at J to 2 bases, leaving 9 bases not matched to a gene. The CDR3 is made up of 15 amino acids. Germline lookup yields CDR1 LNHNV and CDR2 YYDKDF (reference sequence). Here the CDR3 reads CATQMGQGGTYEQYF. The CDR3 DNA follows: TGTGCCACTCAGATGGGACAGGGGGGAACCTACGAGCAGTACTTC.

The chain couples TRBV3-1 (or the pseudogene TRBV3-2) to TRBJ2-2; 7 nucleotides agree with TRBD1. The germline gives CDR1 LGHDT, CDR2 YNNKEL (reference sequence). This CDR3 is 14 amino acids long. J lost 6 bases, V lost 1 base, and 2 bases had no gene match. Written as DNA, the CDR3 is TGTGCCAGCAGCCAAGGACAGGGACCCGGGGAGCTGTTTTTT. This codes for CASSQGQGPGELFF.

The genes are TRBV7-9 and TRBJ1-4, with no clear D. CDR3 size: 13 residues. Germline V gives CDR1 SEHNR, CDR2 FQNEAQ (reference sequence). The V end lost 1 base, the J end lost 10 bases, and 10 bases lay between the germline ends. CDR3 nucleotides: TGTGCCAGCAGCTTAGGACTATCGGGAAAACTGTTTTTT. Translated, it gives CASSLGLSGKLFF. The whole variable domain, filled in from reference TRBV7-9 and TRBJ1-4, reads DTGVSQNPRHKITKRGQNVTFRCDPISEHNRLYWYRQTLGQGPEFLTYFQNEAQLEKSRLLSDRFSAERPKGSFSTLEIQRTEQGDSAMYLCASSLGLSGKLFFGSGTQLSVL.

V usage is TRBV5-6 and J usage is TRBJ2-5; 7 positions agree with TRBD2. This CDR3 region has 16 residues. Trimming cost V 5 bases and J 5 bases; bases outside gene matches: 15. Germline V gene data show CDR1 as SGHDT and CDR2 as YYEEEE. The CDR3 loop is CASRDGLVGSWETQYF. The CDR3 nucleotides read TGTGCCAGCAGAGATGGACTAGTAGGGTCCTGGGAGACCCAGTACTTC.

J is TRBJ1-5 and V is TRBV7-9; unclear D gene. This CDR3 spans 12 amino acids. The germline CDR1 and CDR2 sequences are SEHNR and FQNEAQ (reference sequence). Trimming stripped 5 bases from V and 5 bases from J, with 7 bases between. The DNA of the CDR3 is TGTGCCAGCAGCCCCTCGGATCAGCCCCAGCATTTT. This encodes CASSPSDQPQHF.